This T cell receptor beta chain was identified during a study of OX40 agonist ivuxolimab in advanced cancers. The CDR3 sequence is 12 residues long. Germline lookup yields CDR1 MGHRA and CDR2 YSYEKL. V lost 3 bases, J lost 4 bases, and 6 bases lay in between. Clones were sequenced by immunoSEQ multiplex PCR, and TCRdb holds only the in-frame ones, with some missing. The table shows about 71,000 clones, with about 86% occurring only once. The chain couples TRBV4-1 to TRBJ1-2, with D possibly TRBD1 on 5 matching bases. The TCR originated in an adult with an advanced solid tumor such as melanoma, head and neck, liver or kidney cancer. The material sequenced was CD4+ or CD8+ T cells sorted from blood, taken in a trial of the OX40 agonist ivuxolimab. The CDR3 loop is CASSHRVYGYTF. Here the CDR3 DNA reads TGCGCCAGCAGCCACAGGGTCTATGGCTACACCTTC.